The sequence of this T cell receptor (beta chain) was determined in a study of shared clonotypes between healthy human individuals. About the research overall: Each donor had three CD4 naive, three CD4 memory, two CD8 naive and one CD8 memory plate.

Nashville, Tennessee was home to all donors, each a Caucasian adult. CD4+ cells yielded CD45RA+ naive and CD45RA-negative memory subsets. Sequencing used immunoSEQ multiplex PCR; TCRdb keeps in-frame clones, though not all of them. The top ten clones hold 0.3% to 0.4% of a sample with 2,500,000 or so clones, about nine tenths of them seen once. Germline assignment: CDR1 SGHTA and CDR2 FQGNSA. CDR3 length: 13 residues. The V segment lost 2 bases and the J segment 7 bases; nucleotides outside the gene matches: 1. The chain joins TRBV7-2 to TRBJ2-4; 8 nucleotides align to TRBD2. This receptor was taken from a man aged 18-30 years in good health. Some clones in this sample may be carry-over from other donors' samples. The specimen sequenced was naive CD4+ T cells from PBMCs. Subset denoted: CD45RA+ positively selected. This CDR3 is CASSLPGGNIQYF. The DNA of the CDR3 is TGTGCCAGCAGCTTACCGGGGGGGAACATTCAGTACTTC.